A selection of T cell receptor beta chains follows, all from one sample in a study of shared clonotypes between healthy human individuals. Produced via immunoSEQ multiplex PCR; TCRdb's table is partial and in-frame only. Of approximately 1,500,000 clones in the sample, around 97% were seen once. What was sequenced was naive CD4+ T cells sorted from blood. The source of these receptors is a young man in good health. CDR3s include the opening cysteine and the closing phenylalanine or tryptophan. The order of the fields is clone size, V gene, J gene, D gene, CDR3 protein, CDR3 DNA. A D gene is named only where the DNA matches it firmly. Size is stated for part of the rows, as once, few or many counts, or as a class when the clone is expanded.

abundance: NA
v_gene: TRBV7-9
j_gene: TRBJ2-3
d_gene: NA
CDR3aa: CASSSSGLYTDTQYF
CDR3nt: TGTGCCAGCAGCTCTTCGGGACTTTACACAGATACGCAGTATTTT

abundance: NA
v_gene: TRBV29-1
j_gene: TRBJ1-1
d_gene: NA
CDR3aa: CRGGSYDTEAFF
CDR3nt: TGCAGGGGGGGGTCTTATGACACTGAAGCTTTCTTT

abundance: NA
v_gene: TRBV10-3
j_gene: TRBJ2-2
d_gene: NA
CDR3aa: CAISEWAGDPGELFF
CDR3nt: TGTGCCATCAGTGAGTGGGCAGGGGACCCCGGGGAGCTGTTTTTT

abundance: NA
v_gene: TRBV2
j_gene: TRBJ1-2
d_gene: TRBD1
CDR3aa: CASSEAPGQGGGYTF
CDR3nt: TGTGCCAGCAGTGAAGCCCCGGGCCAGGGGGGTGGCTACACCTTC

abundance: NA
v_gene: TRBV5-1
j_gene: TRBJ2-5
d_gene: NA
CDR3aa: CASSVDLQETQYF
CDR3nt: TGCGCCAGCAGCGTAGACTTACAAGAGACCCAGTACTTC

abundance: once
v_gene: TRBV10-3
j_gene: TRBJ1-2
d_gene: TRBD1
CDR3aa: CAISESTSGGEYGYTF
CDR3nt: TGTGCCATCAGTGAGTCGACGTCAGGGGGAGAGTATGGCTACACCTTC

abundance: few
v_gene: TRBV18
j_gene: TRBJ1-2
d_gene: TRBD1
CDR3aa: CASGPLDRGANGYTF
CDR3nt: TGTGCCAGCGGCCCGTTGGACAGGGGGGCGAATGGCTACACCTTC

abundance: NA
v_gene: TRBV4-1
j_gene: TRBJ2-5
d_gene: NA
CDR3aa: CASSQGQRGGETQYF
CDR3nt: TGCGCCAGCAGCCAGGGTCAAAGGGGTGGGGAGACCCAGTACTTC

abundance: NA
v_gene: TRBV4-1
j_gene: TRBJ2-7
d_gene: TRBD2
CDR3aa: CASSQEPPSGTYEQYF
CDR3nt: TGCGCCAGCAGCCAAGAACCCCCTAGCGGTACCTACGAGCAGTACTTC

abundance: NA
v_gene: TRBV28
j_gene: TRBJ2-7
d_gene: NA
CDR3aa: CASTQPRGNSYEQYF
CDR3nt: TGTGCCAGCACCCAACCTCGCGGGAACTCCTACGAGCAGTACTTC

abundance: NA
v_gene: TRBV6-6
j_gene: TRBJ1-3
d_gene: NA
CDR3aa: CASSGGQAGNTIYF
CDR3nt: TGTGCCAGCAGCGGGGGCCAAGCTGGAAACACCATATATTTT

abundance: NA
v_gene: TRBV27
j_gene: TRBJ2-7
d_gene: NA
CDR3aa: CASGGLGTPYEQYF
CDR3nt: TGTGCCAGCGGAGGTCTAGGGACCCCCTACGAGCAGTACTTC

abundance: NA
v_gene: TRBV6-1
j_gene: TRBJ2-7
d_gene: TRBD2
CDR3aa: CASSEDLAGVYEQYF
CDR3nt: TGTGCCAGCAGTGAAGACCTAGCGGGGGTTTACGAGCAGTACTTC

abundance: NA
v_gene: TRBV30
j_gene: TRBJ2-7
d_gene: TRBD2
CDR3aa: CAWSVLAGVGEQYF
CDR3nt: TGTGCCTGGAGTGTCTTAGCGGGAGTGGGGGAGCAGTACTTC

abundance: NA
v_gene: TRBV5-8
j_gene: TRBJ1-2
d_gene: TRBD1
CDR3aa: CASSLEPRTGGAGYTF
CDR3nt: TGTGCCAGCAGCTTGGAACCCCGGACAGGGGGTGCTGGCTACACCTTC

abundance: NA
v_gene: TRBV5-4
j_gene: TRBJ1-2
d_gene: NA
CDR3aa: CASSSTGAVYGYTF
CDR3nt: TGTGCCAGCAGCTCAACAGGAGCAGTCTATGGCTACACCTTC

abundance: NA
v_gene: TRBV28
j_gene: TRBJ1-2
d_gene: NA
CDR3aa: CASTIGQRNYGYTF
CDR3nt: TGTGCCAGCACTATCGGACAACGTAACTATGGCTACACCTTC

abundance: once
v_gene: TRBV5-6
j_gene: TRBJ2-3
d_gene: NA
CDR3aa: CASGPILSTPPDTQYF
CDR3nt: TGTGCCAGTGGTCCCATTCTCTCAACACCGCCAGATACGCAGTATTTT

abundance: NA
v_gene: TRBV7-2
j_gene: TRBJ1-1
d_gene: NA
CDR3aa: CASTFTWENTEAFF
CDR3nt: TGTGCCAGCACGTTCACTTGGGAGAACACTGAAGCTTTCTTT

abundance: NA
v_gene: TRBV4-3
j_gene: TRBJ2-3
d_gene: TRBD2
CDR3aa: CASSQGTRQDTQYF
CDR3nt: TGCGCCAGCAGCCAGGGGACTAGGCAAGATACGCAGTATTTT

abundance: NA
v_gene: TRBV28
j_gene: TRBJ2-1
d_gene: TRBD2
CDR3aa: CASRALLLASHGRLSSYNEQFF
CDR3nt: TGTGCCAGCAGGGCCCTCCTACTAGCGAGCCATGGTAGGCTGAGCTCCTACAATGAGCAGTTCTTC

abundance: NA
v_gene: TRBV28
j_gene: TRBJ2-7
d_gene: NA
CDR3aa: CASSLPLTYEQYF
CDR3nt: TGTGCCAGCAGTTTACCGCTTACTTACGAGCAGTACTTC

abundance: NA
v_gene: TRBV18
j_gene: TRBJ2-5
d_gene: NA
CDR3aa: CASSPVAEETQYF
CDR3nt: TGTGCCAGCTCACCAGTGGCGGAAGAGACCCAGTACTTC

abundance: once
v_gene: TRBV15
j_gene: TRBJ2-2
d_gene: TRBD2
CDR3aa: CATSTLTSGRMGNTGELFF
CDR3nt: TGTGCCACCAGCACCCTGACTAGCGGGAGGATGGGGAACACCGGGGAGCTGTTTTTT

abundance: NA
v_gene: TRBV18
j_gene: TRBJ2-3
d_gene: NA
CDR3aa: CASSPQTGTTDTQYF
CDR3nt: TGTGCCAGCTCCCCTCAGACCGGGACCACAGATACGCAGTATTTT

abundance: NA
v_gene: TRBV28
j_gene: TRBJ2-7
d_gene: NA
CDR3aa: CASSFRGQGVAEQYF
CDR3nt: TGTGCCAGCAGTTTTCGGGGGCAGGGTGTGGCCGAGCAGTACTTC

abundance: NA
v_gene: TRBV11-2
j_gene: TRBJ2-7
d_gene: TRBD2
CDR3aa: CASSFTSGGSYEQYF
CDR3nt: TGTGCCAGCAGCTTTACGTCGGGAGGTTCTTACGAGCAGTACTTC

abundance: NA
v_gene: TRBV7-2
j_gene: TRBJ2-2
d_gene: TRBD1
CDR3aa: CASSLGTGNTGELFF
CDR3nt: TGTGCCAGCAGCCTTGGGACAGGAAACACCGGGGAGCTGTTTTTT

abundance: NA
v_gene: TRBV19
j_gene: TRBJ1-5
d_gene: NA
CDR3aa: CASNPGGSGNQPQHF
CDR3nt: TGTGCCAGTAACCCAGGAGGGTCAGGGAATCAGCCCCAGCATTTT

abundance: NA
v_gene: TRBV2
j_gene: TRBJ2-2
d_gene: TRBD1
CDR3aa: CASSETGVAGELFF
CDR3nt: TGTGCCAGCAGTGAGACAGGGGTAGCCGGGGAGCTGTTTTTT

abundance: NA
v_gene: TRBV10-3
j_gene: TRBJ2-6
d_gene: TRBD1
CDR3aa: CAITGQGATGANVLTF
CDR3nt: TGTGCCATCACGGGACAGGGGGCTACTGGGGCCAACGTCCTGACTTTC

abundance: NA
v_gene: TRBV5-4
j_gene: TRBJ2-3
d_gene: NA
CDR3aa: CASSLPGSDITQYF
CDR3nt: TGTGCCAGCAGCTTACCGGGCTCTGACATCACGCAGTATTTT

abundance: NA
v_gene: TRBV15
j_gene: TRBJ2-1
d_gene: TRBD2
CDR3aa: CATSRDTLAGPAFF
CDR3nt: TGTGCCACCAGCAGAGATACACTAGCGGGGCCTGCTTTCTTC

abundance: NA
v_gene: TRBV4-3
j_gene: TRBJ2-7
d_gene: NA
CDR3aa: CASSQDIGQRVQYF
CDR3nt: TGCGCCAGCAGCCAAGATATCGGACAGCGAGTTCAGTACTTC

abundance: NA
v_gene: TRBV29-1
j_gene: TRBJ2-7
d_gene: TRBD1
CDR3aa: CSVIGTGTYEQYF
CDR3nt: TGCAGCGTAATAGGGACAGGAACCTACGAGCAGTACTTC

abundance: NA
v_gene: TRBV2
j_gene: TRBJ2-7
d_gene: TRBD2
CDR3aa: CASTRGGGYEQYF
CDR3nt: TGTGCCAGCACCCGTGGGGGGGGCTACGAGCAGTACTTC

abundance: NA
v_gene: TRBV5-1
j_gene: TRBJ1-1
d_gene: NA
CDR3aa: CASSPRDITLEAFF
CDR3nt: TGCGCCAGCAGCCCTCGGGACATAACCCTAGAAGCTTTCTTT

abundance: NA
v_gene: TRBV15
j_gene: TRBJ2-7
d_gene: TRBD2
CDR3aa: CATSRVVGPTGTSGYEQYF
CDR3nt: TGTGCCACCAGCAGAGTGGTGGGGCCGACCGGGACTAGCGGCTACGAGCAGTACTTC

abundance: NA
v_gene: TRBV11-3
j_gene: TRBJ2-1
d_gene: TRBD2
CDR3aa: CASSFGTSGSRDEQFF
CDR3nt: TGTGCCAGCAGCTTCGGGACTAGCGGGAGTCGGGATGAGCAGTTCTTC

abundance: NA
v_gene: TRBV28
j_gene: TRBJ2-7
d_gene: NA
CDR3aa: CASSSTGGALYEQYF
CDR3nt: TGTGCCAGCAGCTCCACTGGAGGGGCGCTCTACGAGCAGTACTTC

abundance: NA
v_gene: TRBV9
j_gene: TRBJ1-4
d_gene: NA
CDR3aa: CASSVDPGRTPEKLFF
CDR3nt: TGTGCCAGCAGCGTAGACCCGGGACGTACGCCAGAAAAACTGTTTTTT

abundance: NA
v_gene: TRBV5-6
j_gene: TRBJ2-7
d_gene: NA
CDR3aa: CASSLADYEQYF
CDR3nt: TGTGCCAGCAGCTTGGCCGACTACGAGCAGTACTTC

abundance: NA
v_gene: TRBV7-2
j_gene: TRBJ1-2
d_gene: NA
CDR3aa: CASSLDRSYGYTF
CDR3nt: TGTGCCAGCAGCTTAGACAGAAGCTATGGCTACACCTTC

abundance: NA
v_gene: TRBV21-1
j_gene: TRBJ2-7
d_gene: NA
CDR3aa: CASSKGPMTYEQYF
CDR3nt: TGTGCCAGCAGCAAAGGTCCGATGACCTACGAGCAGTACTTC

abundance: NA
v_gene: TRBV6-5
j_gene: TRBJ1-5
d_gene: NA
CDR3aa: CASRKTGDQPQHF
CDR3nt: TGTGCCAGCAGGAAGACAGGAGATCAGCCCCAGCATTTT

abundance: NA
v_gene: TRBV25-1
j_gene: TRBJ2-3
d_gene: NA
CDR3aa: CASSDSFGGVGADTQYF
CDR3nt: TGTGCCAGCAGTGACTCGTTTGGGGGAGTGGGCGCAGATACGCAGTATTTT

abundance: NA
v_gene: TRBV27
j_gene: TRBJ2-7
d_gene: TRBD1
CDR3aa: CASSLSGTAPYEQYF
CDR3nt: TGTGCCAGCAGTTTATCCGGGACAGCGCCCTACGAGCAGTACTTC

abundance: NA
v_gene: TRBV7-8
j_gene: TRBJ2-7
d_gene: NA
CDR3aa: CASSLTGVTSVDEQYF
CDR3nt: TGTGCCAGCAGCTTAACAGGCGTGACTAGTGTGGATGAGCAGTACTTC

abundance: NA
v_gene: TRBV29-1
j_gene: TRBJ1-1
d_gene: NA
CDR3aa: CSVERGNTEAFF
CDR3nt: TGCAGCGTTGAACGAGGGAACACTGAAGCTTTCTTT

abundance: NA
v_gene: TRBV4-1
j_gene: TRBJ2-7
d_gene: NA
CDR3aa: CASSQVFVARSYEQYF
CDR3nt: TGCGCCAGCAGCCAAGTGTTTGTGGCGAGGTCCTACGAGCAGTACTTC

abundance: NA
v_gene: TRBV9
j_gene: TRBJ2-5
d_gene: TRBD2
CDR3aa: CASSPGGVRGETQYF
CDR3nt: TGTGCCAGCAGCCCCGGGGGGGTCCGTGGGGAGACCCAGTACTTC

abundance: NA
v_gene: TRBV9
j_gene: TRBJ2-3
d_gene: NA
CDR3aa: CASSSSRTDTQYF
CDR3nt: TGTGCCAGCAGCTCCTCTCGCACAGATACGCAGTATTTT

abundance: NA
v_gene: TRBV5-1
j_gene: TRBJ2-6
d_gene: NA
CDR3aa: CASSSAAGRSGANVLTF
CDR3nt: TGCGCCAGCAGCTCGGCGGCAGGGAGGTCAGGGGCCAACGTCCTGACTTTC